This T cell receptor beta chain comes out of a study of identical twins. Study results and limitations: Carriage of fewer insertions was seen in abundant cord blood beta clonotypes, whereas memory repertoires showed none.

The CDR3 contains 11 residues. Germline assignment: CDR1 LNHNV and CDR2 YYDKDF (reference sequence). V shed 3 bases and J shed 11 bases, with 7 bases lying between them. In the case of this clonotype: Its target is unknown.

TCRdb reanalysed the 5' RACE reads using MiXCR and keeps one entry per CDR3 protein. The repertoire holds hundreds of thousands of distinct CDR3 sequences, with 20% to 25% as singletons. This sample also appeared in a second study, on T cells expressing NK-cell markers. As reported in that work: Five to seven of the donors carried dominant NKG2C+ clonotypes that took up about 1.0-7.0% of their CD8+ T cells.

This sequence originates from a woman between 18 and 30 years old in good health. The rearrangement joins TRBV15 to TRBJ1-4; tentatively, D is TRBD1 (5 bases). Sequencing was performed on CD4+ T cells sorted from blood. CDR3 sequence reads: CATSRGGKLFF. DNA for the CDR3: TGTGCCACCAGCAGGGGGGGGAAACTGTTTTTT.